The sequence of this TCR beta chain was determined in a study of control samples from healthy donors and cancer patients. Assay used: immunoSEQ multiplex PCR; TCRdb lists only in-frame clones, some missing. The sample includes about 73,000 clones, about 90% of them seen just once. CDR1 is WSHSY and CDR2 is SAAADI in the germline V gene. The CDR3 length is 13 residues. V was clipped by 9 bases and J by 5 bases; unmatched bases: 2. The source of this sequence is a woman between 50 and 59 years old in good health. Source material: blood. The chain carries TRBV10-2 and TRBJ2-1; 12 bases line up with TRBD2. The CDR3 nucleotides read TGCGCCAGTAGGACTAGCGGGGACAATGAGCAGTTCTTC. Translated, it gives CASRTSGDNEQFF.